The 21 T cell receptor beta chains below all came from one sample that was sequenced in a study of blood T cell repertoires in COVID-19. Data came from immunoSEQ multiplex PCR; TCRdb stores just in-frame clones and leaves some out. In the table there are about 160,000 clones, roughly 85% of which are singletons. Input material: peripheral blood. All receptors come from a man between 35 and 55 years old with acute or convalescent COVID-19.

The rearrangement joins TRBV9 to TRBJ2-1; 9 nucleotides line up with TRBD2. The germline gives CDR1 SGDLS, CDR2 YYNGEE. The CDR3 contains 13 residues. V shed 4 bases, J shed 8 bases, and the junction held 4 bases outside the gene matches. CDR3 protein: CASSRGGEYEQFF. DNA of the CDR3: TGTGCCAGCAGCCGCGGGGGGGAGTATGAGCAGTTCTTC.

This sequence joins TRBV28 and TRBJ2-1; D possibly corresponds to TRBD2 (5 bases). With 2 bases removed from V and 2 bases from J, the gap between germline ends came to 13 bases. CDR1 and CDR2 from the germline V gene are MDHEN and SYDVKM. This CDR3 comprises 16 residues. CDR3 protein: CASSLSGEKAYNEQFF. The CDR3 DNA reads TGTGCCAGCAGTTTAAGTGGGGAGAAGGCCTACAATGAGCAGTTCTTC.

The V call is TRBV27, the J call TRBJ1-3, with D possibly matching TRBD1 (6 bases). The germline V gene has CDR1 MNHEY and CDR2 SMNVEV (reference sequence). Trimming removed 6 bases at V and 7 bases at J, with 16 bases between. The CDR3 is made up of 14 amino acids. The CDR3 DNA sequence: TGTGCCAGCAGCCTAAGAGGGGGGGCCAACACCATATATTTT. It specifies CASSLRGGANTIYF.

The J gene is TRBJ2-1, the V gene TRBV25-1; tentatively, D is TRBD1 (5 bases). The CDR3 covers 14 residues. The V gene lost 2 bases and the J gene lost 6 bases, with 11 bases spanning the gap. Germline V CDR1 and CDR2: MGHDK, SYGVNS. The CDR3 DNA is TGTGCCAGCAGTGAAAGACAGCAGGGCAATGAGCAGTTCTTC. Its translation: CASSERQQGNEQFF.

This clone was found once. The chain is built from TRBV5-1 and TRBJ1-1; D gene uncertain. V lost 1 base and J lost 5, with 9 bases in between. The germline CDR1 and CDR2 sequences are SGHRS and YFSETQ. The CDR3 is made up of 13 amino acids. CDR3 in amino acids: CASSLLQQTEAFF. CDR3 bases: TGCGCCAGCAGCTTGTTACAGCAGACTGAAGCTTTCTTT.

V usage is TRBV30 and J usage is TRBJ1-3; D gene unclear. Germline CDR1 is GTSNPN and CDR2 is SVGIG (reference sequence). This CDR3 is built from 13 residues. Trimming pared 0 bases from V and 3 bases from J, leaving 6 bases between. DNA for the CDR3: TGTGCCTGGAGTGTGGGGAGTGGAAACACCATATATTTT. Protein: CAWSVGSGNTIYF. Looking up the rest from reference TRBV30 and TRBJ1-3 gives the full variable domain: SQTIHQWPATLVQPVGSPLSLECTVEGTSNPNLYWYRQAAGRGLQLLFYSVGIGQISSEVPQNLSASRPQDRQFILSSKKLLLSDSGFYLCAWSVGSGNTIYFGEGSWLTVV.

This clone was observed once. The chain couples TRBV7-9 to TRBJ2-1, with a possible D match to TRBD2 (7 bases). Between the trimmed V and J ends, which lost 3 bases and 4 bases, there was a span of 16 bases. The CDR3 has 16 amino acids. Germline CDR1 reads SEHNR; CDR2 reads FQNEAQ (reference sequence). CDR3 nucleotide sequence: TGTGCCAGCAGCTTCATGACGGGGGGCCTTTACAATGAGCAGTTCTTC. It translates to CASSFMTGGLYNEQFF.

This clone was seen more than once but under ten times. This sample includes further DNA sequences coding for the same CDR3. The chain couples TRBV7-9 to TRBJ1-5; 10 nucleotides align to TRBD1. The V and J ends lost 5 bases and 5 bases, in that order; junction bases with no gene match: 9. The length of the CDR3 is 16 residues. Germline loops: CDR1 SEHNR, CDR2 FQNEAQ (reference sequence). CDR3 protein: CASSMDRDRGHQPQHF. The CDR3 nucleotides read TGTGCCAGCAGCATGGACCGGGACAGGGGTCATCAGCCCCAGCATTTT.

The chain couples TRBV4-2 to TRBJ1-5, with D unclear. The germline V and J ends were trimmed by 2 bases and 4 bases, with 6 bases remaining between them. This CDR3 is built from 13 residues. Germline V CDR1 and CDR2: LGHNA, YNFKEQ. The CDR3 is CASSQTVNQPQHF. In DNA form, the CDR3 reads TGTGCCAGCAGCCAAACAGTAAATCAGCCCCAGCATTTT.

This sequence joins TRBV15 and TRBJ2-2; 10 bases agree with TRBD2. Trimming at V came to 5 bases and at J to 4 bases, leaving 7 bases not matched to a gene. Germline-derived CDR1 and CDR2 are LNHNV and YYDKDF (reference sequence). This CDR3 has 16 amino acids. The CDR3 sequence is CATSPLAGASTGELFF. CDR3 nucleotides: TGTGCCACCAGCCCCCTAGCGGGGGCTTCCACCGGGGAGCTGTTTTTT.

The chain is built from TRBV7-2 and TRBJ2-4; D uncertain. The germline CDR1 and CDR2 sequences are SGHTA and FQGNSA. Trimming took 2 bases from V and 6 from J, leaving 2 bases between them. The length of the CDR3 is 11 residues. The CDR3: CASSLLNIQYF. The CDR3 DNA reads TGTGCCAGCAGCTTACTAAACATTCAGTACTTC.

The chain employs TRBV6-8 and TRBJ2-7; TRBD2 matches 11 bases. The junction had 13 bases not matched to a gene; V was cut back by 5 bases and J by 7 bases. The CDR3 length is 16 residues. Germline V CDR1 and CDR2: MNHGY, SAAAGT. CDR3 nucleotide sequence: TGTGCCAGCAGTGACCTGACTAGCGGGGAACCTCTAGAGCAGTACTTC. This encodes CASSDLTSGEPLEQYF.

The gene calls are TRBV2 and TRBJ1-4; no definite D call. The V gene lost 6 bases and the J gene lost 7 bases, with 18 bases spanning the gap. This CDR3 comprises 15 residues. Germline assignment: CDR1 SNHLY and CDR2 FYNNEI. The CDR3 loop reads CASREFTKMGEKLFF. CDR3 nucleotide sequence: TGTGCCAGCAGGGAGTTCACTAAGATGGGTGAAAAACTGTTTTTT.

The genes are TRBV7-9 and TRBJ1-2, with a weak D call TRBD1 (6 bases). CDR3 length: 16 residues. Germline lookup yields CDR1 SEHNR and CDR2 FQNEAQ (reference sequence). V was shortened by 4 bases and J by 3 bases, with 18 bases between the two germline ends. The CDR3 loop reads CASSYRGGGRDYGYTF. CDR3 sequence (DNA): TGTGCCAGCAGCTATAGGGGCGGGGGGCGCGACTATGGCTACACCTTC.

The genes are TRBV10-3 and TRBJ1-2; maybe TRBD1 (5 bases). The ends were cut back, 5 bases at V and 8 bases at J, with 15 bases in the middle. CDR3 size: 13 residues. Germline assignment: CDR1 ENHRY and CDR2 SYGVKD. This CDR3 is CAISRSREEGYTF. The CDR3 DNA reads as TGTGCCATCAGTCGAAGCAGGGAGGAAGGCTACACCTTC.

The chain links TRBV7-8 to TRBJ1-1; TRBD1 matches at 8 bases. The trim removed 5 bases at V and 1 base at J, leaving 12 bases unmatched. The length of the CDR3 is 17 residues. Germline values: CDR1 SGHVS, CDR2 FQNEAQ. The CDR3 coding sequence is TGTGCCAGCAGCGATACGGGACAGGCCGCGTGGAACACTGAAGCTTTCTTT. Residues: CASSDTGQAAWNTEAFF.

The chain has TRBV21-1 and TRBJ2-7; the D call of TRBD2 is as the table states it, not checked on the DNA. TRBV21-1 constitutes a pseudogene. The CDR3 spans 18 residues. The CDR3 coding sequence is TGTGCCAGCAGCAAAGTTACCCCCGGAGGGTCCCCCGGGAACGAGCAGTACTTC. Its translation: CASSKVTPGGSPGNEQYF.

This chain links TRBV6-2 or TRBV6-3 with TRBJ2-7; a weak D match, TRBD2 (5 bases). Germline V gene data show CDR1 as MNHEY and CDR2 as SVGEGT. V dropped 5 bases and J dropped 3 bases, with 11 bases sitting between them. The CDR3 runs to 13 residues. CDR3 sequence (DNA): TGTGCCAGCAGTAAACCGGGGTTCTACGAGCAGTACTTC. Translating it yields CASSKPGFYEQYF.

V usage is TRBV10-3 and J usage is TRBJ2-3; 7 positions match TRBD1. The CDR3 length is 13 residues. Trimming cost V 7 bases and J 0 bases; bases outside gene matches: 1. Germline V CDR1 and CDR2: ENHRY, SYGVKD. The CDR3 sequence: CAINRGSTDTQYF. The CDR3, as DNA: TGTGCCATCAACAGGGGAAGCACAGATACGCAGTATTTT.

The chain joins TRBV28 to TRBJ2-7, with D possibly matching TRBD2 (8 bases). This CDR3 contains 15 residues. Trimming left V 5 bases short and J 4 bases short, with 18 bases between. CDR1 and CDR2 from the germline V gene are MDHEN and SYDVKM. The CDR3 DNA follows: TGTGCCAGCAGTACGGGGGGGACAGTTTCGTACGAGCAGTACTTC. Encoded protein: CASSTGGTVSYEQYF.

The chain combines TRBV27 with TRBJ1-5, with a possible D match to TRBD1 (5 bases). This CDR3 is 15 amino acids long. Germline CDR1 is MNHEY and CDR2 is SMNVEV (reference sequence). The V end lost 2 bases, the J end lost 6 bases, and 14 bases lay between the germline ends. The CDR3 DNA follows: TGTGCCAGCAGTTTAGGGGGAGGCCCGGGTCAGCCCCAGCATTTT. Encoded protein: CASSLGGGPGQPQHF.